The source of this T cell receptor (beta chain) is a study of T cell responses to AZD1222 COVID-19 vaccine. The germline gives CDR1 MNHNS, CDR2 SASEGT. With V trimmed by 3 bases and J by 3 bases, 4 bases remained unmatched. CDR3 size: 15 residues. Method: immunoSEQ multiplex PCR; TCRdb's copy keeps in-frame clones and lacks some. Among roughly 110,000 clones listed, roughly nine tenths were seen once. Sequenced here: peripheral blood, sampled on day 0 of AZD1222 vaccination. The chain joins TRBV6-1 to TRBJ1-4; 7 positions match TRBD1. This receptor was obtained from an adult in good health. For the CDR3, the DNA is TGTGCCAGCAGTGACCCGGGACAGCCTAATGAAAAACTGTTTTTT. Its translation: CASSDPGQPNEKLFF.